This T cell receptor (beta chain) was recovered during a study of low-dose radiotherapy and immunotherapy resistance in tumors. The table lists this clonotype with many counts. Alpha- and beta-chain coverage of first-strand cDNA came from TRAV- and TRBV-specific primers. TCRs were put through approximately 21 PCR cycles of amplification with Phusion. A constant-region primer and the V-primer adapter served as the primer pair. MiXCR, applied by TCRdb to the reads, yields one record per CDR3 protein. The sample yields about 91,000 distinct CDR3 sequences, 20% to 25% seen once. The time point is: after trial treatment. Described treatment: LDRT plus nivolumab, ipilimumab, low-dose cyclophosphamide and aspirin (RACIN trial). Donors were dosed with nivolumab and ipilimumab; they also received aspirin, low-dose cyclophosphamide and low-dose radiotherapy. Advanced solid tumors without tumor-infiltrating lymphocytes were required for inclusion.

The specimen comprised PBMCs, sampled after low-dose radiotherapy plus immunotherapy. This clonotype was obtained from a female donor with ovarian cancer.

DNA for the CDR3: TGTGCCAGCAGTGACTCGACTAGCGGGAGGGGAGATACGCAGTATTTT. Translation gives CASSDSTSGRGDTQYF. The genes are TRBV6-4 and TRBJ2-3, with 14 bases identical to TRBD2. The junction had 1 base not matched to a gene; V was cut back by 0 bases and J by 5 bases. CDR1 and CDR2 (germline): MRHNA, SNTAGT. CDR3 size: 16 residues.